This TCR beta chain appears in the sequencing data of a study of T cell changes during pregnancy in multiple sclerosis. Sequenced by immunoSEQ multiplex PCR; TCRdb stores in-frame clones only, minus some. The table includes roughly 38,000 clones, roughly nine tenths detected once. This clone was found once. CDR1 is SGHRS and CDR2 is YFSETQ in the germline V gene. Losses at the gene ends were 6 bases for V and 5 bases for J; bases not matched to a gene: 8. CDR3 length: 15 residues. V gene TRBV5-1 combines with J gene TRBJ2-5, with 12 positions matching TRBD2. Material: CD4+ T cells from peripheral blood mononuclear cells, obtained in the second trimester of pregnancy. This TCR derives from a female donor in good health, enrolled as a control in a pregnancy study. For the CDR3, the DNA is TGCGCCAGCACCACTAGCGGGGGGTCAGAGGAGACCCAGTACTTC. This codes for CASTTSGGSEETQYF.